The 31 T cell receptor beta chains below come from one sample, sequenced in a study of T cells in Graves' hyperthyroidism and ophthalmopathy. Amplification of TCR beta CDR3 regions used RNA as the template. Carried out on the TCR CDR3, a first-round RT-PCR used the HTBI primer set. TCRdb fed the multiplex PCR reads into MiXCR, producing one record per CDR3 protein. Seen here are about 420,000 distinct CDR3 sequences, approximately 14% observed once, and the top ten hold 13% to 15%. The source material was blood. The receptors come from a woman aged 18-30 years with Graves' hyperthyroidism.

This chain connects TRBV7-9 to TRBJ1-5; 8 bases are shared with TRBD1. The CDR3 is 15 residues long. Germline assignment: CDR1 SEHNR and CDR2 FQNEAQ (reference sequence). V lost 5 bases, J lost 1 base, and 4 bases stayed unmatched. The CDR3 loop reads CASSMQGASNQPQHF. As DNA, the CDR3 is TGTGCCAGCAGCATGCAGGGGGCGAGCAATCAGCCCCAGCATTTT. The full variable domain, its missing parts supplied by reference TRBV7-9 and TRBJ1-5, is DTGVSQNPRHKITKRGQNVTFRCDPISEHNRLYWYRQTLGQGPEFLTYFQNEAQLEKSRLLSDRFSAERPKGSFSTLEIQRTEQGDSAMYLCASSMQGASNQPQHFGDGTRLSIL.

The DNA of the CDR3 is TGTGCCAGTAGTATTCGAAGGTCAGGCAGTCCTTGGACAGATACGCAGTATTTT. Its translation is CASSIRRSGSPWTDTQYF. J is TRBJ2-3 and V is TRBV19, with D unresolved. CDR1 is LNHDA, CDR2 SQIVND, per germline (reference sequence). Trimming removed 3 bases at V and 3 bases at J, with 22 bases between. The CDR3 loop spans 18 amino acids.

V usage is TRBV10-3 and J usage is TRBJ2-3; 9 bases fit TRBD1. Germline V gives CDR1 ENHRY, CDR2 SYGVKD. With 4 bases clipped from V and 5 bases from J, the junction kept 10 bases outside the gene matches. The CDR3 loop spans 16 amino acids. The CDR3 coding sequence is TGTGCCATCAGTGTGGGACAGGGTCAGCTCGGAGATACGCAGTATTTT. Its translation is CAISVGQGQLGDTQYF.

This clonotype occurred many times. The genes are TRBV11-2 and TRBJ2-5, with D perhaps matching TRBD2 (6 bases). The CDR3 consists of 17 residues. The V end was cut by 5 bases, the J end by 1 base, with 20 bases between. Looked up from germline, CDR1 is SGHAT and CDR2 is FQNNGV. The CDR3 sequence is CASSAHGGSRGQETQYF. The CDR3 DNA reads TGTGCCAGCAGCGCCCATGGGGGGTCGAGGGGCCAAGAGACCCAGTACTTC.

This clonotype has at least ten counts. V usage is TRBV9 and J usage is TRBJ2-3, with 11 nucleotides matching TRBD2. This CDR3 comprises 18 residues. V lost 2 bases and J lost 0; bases outside the gene matches: 8. Germline V lookup: CDR1 SGDLS, CDR2 YYNGEE. CDR3 sequence: CASSVGTSGFVSTDTQYF. CDR3 coding DNA: TGTGCCAGCAGCGTCGGGACTAGCGGTTTCGTTAGCACAGATACGCAGTATTTT.

The chain has TRBV19 and TRBJ1-5, with D perhaps matching TRBD1 (6 bases). From germline, CDR1 is LNHDA and CDR2 SQIVND (reference sequence). The CDR3 contains 17 residues. Trimming left V 3 bases short and J 6 bases short, with 21 bases between. The CDR3 loop is CASSILPSDRLGQPQHF. CDR3 DNA sequence: TGTGCCAGTAGTATCCTACCCTCCGACAGGCTGGGTCAGCCCCAGCATTTT.

CDR3 residues: CASSVVDGNPQETQYF. CDR3 sequence (DNA): TGTGCCAGCAGCGTAGTAGATGGGAATCCTCAAGAGACCCAGTACTTC. The genes are TRBV9 and TRBJ2-5, with D unresolved. CDR3 length equals 16 residues. With 0 bases removed from V and 2 bases from J, the gap between germline ends came to 14 bases. The germline V gene has CDR1 SGDLS and CDR2 YYNGEE.

This clonotype was observed at least ten times. The chain joins TRBV24-1 to TRBJ2-7; tentative D call: TRBD2 (5 bases). Trimming left V 3 bases short and J 0 bases short, with 8 bases between. CDR1 and CDR2 (germline): KGHDR, SFDVKD. The CDR3 runs to 14 residues. The CDR3 loop is CATSDPRGSYEQYF. DNA of the CDR3: TGTGCCACCAGTGATCCTCGGGGCTCCTACGAGCAGTACTTC.

The chain combines TRBV10-3 with TRBJ2-2, with TRBD1 matching over 7 bases. The germline CDR1 and CDR2 sequences are ENHRY and SYGVKD. With V trimmed by 6 bases and J by 6 bases, 7 bases remained unmatched. This CDR3 region has 14 residues. CDR3 amino acids: CAISRTGEAGELFF. DNA of the CDR3: TGTGCCATCAGCAGAACAGGGGAAGCCGGGGAGCTGTTTTTT.

This clonotype occurred many times. J is TRBJ2-5 and V is TRBV20-1; the D is unclear. Deletions cut 2 bases from V and 5 bases from J, with 9 bases between. The CDR3 runs 12 residues. Germline V lookup: CDR1 DFQATT, CDR2 SNEGSKA (reference sequence). The CDR3 protein is CSARLAGETQYF. The CDR3 DNA reads as TGCAGTGCTAGATTGGCTGGGGAGACCCAGTACTTC.

This clonotype showed up just a few times. V and J are TRBV27 and TRBJ1-2, with D possibly TRBD1 on 6 matching bases. Germline CDR1 is MNHEY and CDR2 is SMNVEV (reference sequence). The CDR3 sequence is 14 residues long. V lost 3 bases and J 7 bases, leaving 15 bases between the germline ends. DNA of the CDR3: TGTGCCAGCAGTTTCGTCGCGGGGGCGGGTGGCTACACCTTC. Its protein is CASSFVAGAGGYTF.

This rearrangement joins TRBV20-1 to TRBJ2-1; D is possibly TRBD2 (6 bases). The CDR3 totals 15 residues. V dropped 5 bases and J dropped 0 bases, with 14 bases sitting between them. CDR1 is DFQATT, CDR2 SNEGSKA, per germline (reference sequence). This chain's CDR3 is CSALRGGSSYNEQFF. In DNA, the CDR3 is TGCAGTGCTCTGCGGGGCGGTAGCTCCTACAATGAGCAGTTCTTC.

The J gene is TRBJ2-1, the V gene TRBV6-1; D not certain. V lost 7 bases and J 5 bases, leaving 21 bases between the germline ends. CDR1 is MNHNS and CDR2 is SASEGT in the germline V gene. The CDR3 loop spans 16 amino acids. The CDR3 loop is CASTWEGPLRDNEQFF. CDR3 nucleotide sequence: TGTGCCAGCACCTGGGAAGGGCCCCTTAGGGACAATGAGCAGTTCTTC.

This clonotype showed up many times. The V and J genes are TRBV20-1 and TRBJ2-3; 12 bases line up with TRBD2. Germline CDR1 and CDR2: DFQATT and SNEGSKA (reference sequence). V dropped 6 bases and J dropped 5; count of bases not matched to a gene: 12. The CDR3 consists of 16 residues. CDR3 sequence: CSARPKLAGGGDTQYF. The DNA of the CDR3 is TGCAGTGCACGACCGAAACTAGCGGGGGGTGGAGATACGCAGTATTTT.

DNA of the CDR3: TGTGCCAGCAGCTTAGCGGGGACTAGCGGGAGGCTCGAGCAGTTCTTC. Protein product: CASSLAGTSGRLEQFF. The chain combines TRBV7-2 with TRBJ2-1; 15 nucleotides align to TRBD2. The CDR3 extends over 16 amino acids. Germline lookup yields CDR1 SGHTA and CDR2 FQGNSA. The J segment lost 10 bases and the V segment lost 0 bases, leaving 4 bases of the junction unmatched.

This clonotype was seen ten or more times. The chain couples TRBV24-1 to TRBJ1-5; D gene uncertain. V lost 3 bases to trimming and J lost 6 bases, with 17 bases between them. There are 16 residues in the CDR3. Germline V gene sequence: CDR1 KGHDR, CDR2 SFDVKD. The CDR3 sequence: CATSDKTWADSQPQHF. Written as DNA, the CDR3 is TGTGCCACCAGTGATAAAACCTGGGCAGATTCTCAGCCCCAGCATTTT.

There are many counts of this clonotype. This chain uses TRBV15 with TRBJ1-5, with D possibly matching TRBD1 (5 bases). The V end lost 8 bases, the J end lost 9 bases, and 17 bases lay between the germline ends. The CDR3 extends over 13 amino acids. In germline, CDR1 is LNHNV, CDR2 YYDKDF (reference sequence). CDR3 protein: CATRAQGRWPQHF. CDR3 nucleotide sequence: TGTGCCACCCGAGCGCAGGGACGTTGGCCCCAGCATTTT. Combining the CDR3 with reference TRBV15 and TRBJ1-5 gives the whole variable domain DAMVIQNPRYQVTQFGKPVTLSCSQTLNHNVMYWYQQKSSQAPKLLFHYYDKDFNNEADTPDNFQSRRPNTSFCFLDIRSPGLGDTAMYLCATRAQGRWPQHFGDGTRLSIL.

This clonotype was detected ten times or more. The DNA of the CDR3 is TGCGCCAGCAGCTTCGGCGACAGTCTAAATCAGCCCCAGCATTTT. The encoded protein is CASSFGDSLNQPQHF. The rearrangement uses TRBV5-1 and TRBJ1-5; D might be TRBD1 (5 bases). This CDR3 has 15 residues. CDR1 and CDR2 (germline): SGHRS, YFSETQ. Trimming removed 2 bases at V and 4 bases at J, with 13 bases between. Combining the CDR3 with reference TRBV5-1 and TRBJ1-5 gives the whole variable domain KAGVTQTPRYLIKTRGQQVTLSCSPISGHRSVSWYQQTPGQGLQFLFEYFSETQRNKGNFPGRFSGRQFSNSRSEMNVSTLELGDSALYLCASSFGDSLNQPQHFGDGTRLSIL.

This chain links TRBV27 with TRBJ1-2; 11 nucleotides match TRBD1. Germline V lookup: CDR1 MNHEY, CDR2 SMNVEV (reference sequence). The CDR3 consists of 15 residues. The V gene end was trimmed by 7 bases and the J gene end by 8 bases; junction bases not matched to a gene: 12. The CDR3 DNA follows: TGTGCCAGCATGGGACAGGGGGGATCTTCTAAGGGCTACACCTTC. Amino acid sequence: CASMGQGGSSKGYTF.

V usage is TRBV27 and J usage is TRBJ2-2; D may be TRBD1 or TRBD2 (6 bases each). V lost 3 bases and J 3 bases, leaving 14 bases between the germline ends. CDR3 length: 16 amino acids. Germline-derived CDR1 and CDR2 are MNHEY and SMNVEV (reference sequence). The CDR3 here is CASSFLGGRDTGELFF. For the CDR3, the DNA is TGTGCCAGCAGTTTTCTTGGGGGGCGCGACACCGGGGAGCTGTTTTTT.

This clonotype was picked up many times. The chain employs TRBV7-2 and TRBJ2-4; D not resolved. The length of the CDR3 is 16 residues. V was pared by 1 base and J by 0 bases, with 10 bases between. CDR1 SGHTA and CDR2 FQGNSA come from the germline V gene. The CDR3 DNA follows: TGTGCCAGCAGCTTAGAACAGCATATAGCCAAAAACATTCAGTACTTC. Translation gives CASSLEQHIAKNIQYF.

The genes are TRBV3-1 and TRBJ2-1; 9 bases map to TRBD2. Trimming took 6 bases from V and 5 from J; bases not matched to a gene: 11. Per germline, CDR1 LGHDT and CDR2 YNNKEL (reference sequence). This CDR3 spans 16 amino acids. In nucleotides, the CDR3 is TGTGCCAGCAGTCCTCCGGGACTAGCTAACCACAATGAGCAGTTCTTC. It is translated as CASSPPGLANHNEQFF.

A note on this clonotype: A much more abundant neighbour one base away suggests this may be a read error. The rearrangement links TRBV28 to TRBJ1-6; maybe TRBD1 (6 bases). The CDR3 is 13 amino acids. Germline CDR1 MDHEN, CDR2 SYDVKM. The V end was cut by 5 bases, the J end by 5 bases, with 7 bases between. In DNA form, the CDR3 reads TGTGCCAGCAGTCAGGGGAATAATTCACCCCTCCACTTT. It codes for CASSQGNNSPLHF.

The sample holds many counts of this clonotype. The chain employs TRBV20-1 and TRBJ1-1; 7 bases are a match to TRBD1. Germline lookup yields CDR1 DFQATT and CDR2 SNEGSKA (reference sequence). V dropped 6 bases and J dropped 5; count of bases not matched to a gene: 9. This CDR3 region has 13 residues. CDR3 sequence reads: CSAGRRGKTEAFF. In DNA form, the CDR3 reads TGCAGTGCCGGCCGCAGGGGGAAAACTGAAGCTTTCTTT.

In its sample, this clonotype was seen a few times. The chain couples TRBV6-2 or TRBV6-3 to TRBJ2-2, with 10 bases fitting TRBD1. CDR3 length: 14 amino acids. Trimming cost V 5 bases and J 8 bases; bases outside gene matches: 5. The germline V gene encodes CDR1 MNHEY and CDR2 SVGEGT. Here the CDR3 DNA reads TGTGCCAGCAGTACAGGACAGGGGGGTGGGGAGCTGTTTTTT. Translated: CASSTGQGGGELFF.

Ten or more counts support this clonotype. This sequence joins TRBV29-1 and TRBJ2-5; D tentatively fits TRBD1 or TRBD2 (5 bases each). Trimming took off 6 bases at V and 0 bases at J, with 8 bases between the two ends. CDR1 and CDR2 (germline): SQVTM, ANQGSEA. The CDR3 is 12 residues long. In DNA form, the CDR3 reads TGCAGCGTGGGACGGTACCAAGAGACCCAGTACTTC. Protein product: CSVGRYQETQYF.

This clonotype was counted at least ten times. The chain joins TRBV12-3 or TRBV12-4 to TRBJ2-5; 7 nucleotides match TRBD1. J lost 5 bases, V lost 2 bases, and 5 bases had no gene match. CDR3 size: 14 residues. The CDR3 loop is CASSLTGVRETQYF. CDR3 DNA: TGTGCCAGCAGTTTAACAGGGGTCAGGGAGACCCAGTACTTC.

A remark on this clonotype: This sequence may be a read error, since a much larger clone differs from it by one base. The chain links TRBV28 to TRBJ2-5; perhaps TRBD2 as D (7 bases). This CDR3 has 13 residues. Germline V gene sequence: CDR1 MDHEN, CDR2 SYDVKM. V lost 6 bases and J 10 bases, leaving 18 bases between the germline ends. CDR3 coding DNA: TGTGCCAGCAGCCAGGGGAGGGTGGGGATCCAGTACTTC. This codes for CASSQGRVGIQYF. Looking up the rest from reference TRBV28 and TRBJ2-5 gives the full variable domain: DVKVTQSSRYLVKRTGEKVFLECVQDMDHENMFWYRQDPGLGLRLIYFSYDVKMKEKGDIPEGYSVSREKKERFSLILESASTNQTSMYLCASSQGRVGIQYFGPGTRLLVL.

The chain employs TRBV24-1 and TRBJ2-2, with a weak D call TRBD1 (6 bases). CDR3 length equals 13 residues. Germline V gives CDR1 KGHDR, CDR2 SFDVKD. The V and J ends lost 8 bases and 0 bases respectively, with 6 bases between them. The DNA for the CDR3 is TGTGCCACCACAGGGGCGAACACCGGGGAGCTGTTTTTT. Translation gives CATTGANTGELFF.

This clonotype was seen a single time. This chain uses TRBV3-1 with TRBJ1-5, with unresolved D. The CDR3 sequence is 16 residues long. CDR1 and CDR2 (germline): LGHDT, YNNKEL (reference sequence). Trimming took off 0 bases at V and 4 bases at J, with 13 bases between the two ends. CDR3 loop: CASSQDGSAANQPQHF. CDR3 coding DNA: TGTGCCAGCAGCCAAGACGGTTCGGCAGCGAATCAGCCCCAGCATTTT. Based on the CDR3 plus reference TRBV3-1 and TRBJ1-5, the full variable domain is DTAVSQTPKYLVTQMGNDKSIKCEQNLGHDTMYWYKQDSKKFLKIMFSYNNKELIINETVPNRFSPKSPDKAHLNLHINSLELGDSAVYFCASSQDGSAANQPQHFGDGTRLSIL.

Only a few counts were recorded for this clonotype. This chain connects TRBV14 to TRBJ2-5, with 13 bases lining up with TRBD2. This CDR3 is 17 amino acids long. V shed 5 bases and J 4 bases; nucleotides not matched to a gene: 10. Germline loops: CDR1 SGHDN, CDR2 FVKESK. CDR3 DNA: TGTGCCAGCAGCTCCTACCGACTAGCGGGAGGAGGAGAGACCCAGTACTTC. Its translation: CASSSYRLAGGGETQYF.